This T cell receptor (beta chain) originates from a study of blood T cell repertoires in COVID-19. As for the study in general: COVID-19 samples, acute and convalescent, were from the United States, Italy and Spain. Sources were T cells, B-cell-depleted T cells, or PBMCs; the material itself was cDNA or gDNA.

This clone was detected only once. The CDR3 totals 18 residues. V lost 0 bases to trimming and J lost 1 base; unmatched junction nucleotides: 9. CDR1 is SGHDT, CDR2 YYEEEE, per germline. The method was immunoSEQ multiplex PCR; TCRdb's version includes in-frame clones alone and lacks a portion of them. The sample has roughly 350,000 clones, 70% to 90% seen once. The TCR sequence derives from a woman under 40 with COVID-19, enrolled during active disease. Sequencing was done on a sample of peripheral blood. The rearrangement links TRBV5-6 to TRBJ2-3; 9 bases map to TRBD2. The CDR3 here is CASSLEERAGGRTDTQYF. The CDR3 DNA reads TGTGCCAGCAGCTTGGAAGAGCGAGCGGGAGGCCGCACAGATACGCAGTATTTT.